What follows are 14 T cell receptor beta chains derived from one specimen sequenced in a study of blood T cell repertoires in COVID-19. Using immunoSEQ multiplex PCR, the repertoire was profiled, and TCRdb retains in-frame clones only, with some absent. The data contain 80,000 to 130,000 clones, roughly 92% of them singletons. The sequenced sample was peripheral blood. These receptors all stem from a man between 65 and 85 years old with acute or convalescent COVID-19.

The chain links TRBV24-1 to TRBJ1-1, with 11 nucleotides matching TRBD1. V was clipped by 4 bases and J by 0 bases; unmatched bases: 6. This CDR3 comprises 17 residues. Germline lookup yields CDR1 KGHDR and CDR2 SFDVKD. CDR3 sequence (DNA): TGTGCCACCAGTGAAGCGGACAGGGGGCGGATGAACACTGAAGCTTTCTTT. Its translation: CATSEADRGRMNTEAFF.

The chain uses TRBV15 and TRBJ1-3, with D perhaps matching TRBD1 (5 bases). V was shortened by 0 bases and J by 3 bases, with 9 bases between the two germline ends. The V gene's germline CDR1 is LNHNV and CDR2 YYDKDF (reference sequence). The CDR3 totals 15 residues. The CDR3, as DNA: TGTGCCACCAGCAGAGACGGGACTGTTGGAAACACCATATATTTT. Translation: CATSRDGTVGNTIYF.

J is TRBJ2-7 and V is TRBV6-4; D call uncertain. Germline V gene data show CDR1 as MRHNA and CDR2 as SNTAGT. The CDR3 covers 14 residues. With 4 bases removed from V and 2 bases from J, the gap between germline ends came to 12 bases. The CDR3 is CASSGIEQPYEQYF. CDR3 coding DNA: TGTGCCAGCAGTGGAATTGAACAACCCTACGAGCAGTACTTC.

The genes are TRBV5-4 and TRBJ1-1; D unresolved. Germline CDR1 is SGHNT and CDR2 is YYREEE (reference sequence). CDR3 length equals 13 residues. The V gene lost 3 bases and the J gene lost 2 bases, with 8 bases spanning the gap. The CDR3 sequence: CASSSPVNTEAFF. Here the CDR3 DNA reads TGTGCCAGCAGCTCCCCAGTCAACACTGAAGCTTTCTTT.

The CDR3 DNA reads TGTGCCTGGAGAAGTTTCGGGGGGGATGGCTACACCTTC. It is translated as CAWRSFGGDGYTF. This chain joins TRBV30 and TRBJ1-2, with D possibly TRBD1 on 5 matching bases. The CDR3 totals 13 residues. Looked up from germline, CDR1 is GTSNPN and CDR2 is SVGIG (reference sequence). The germline V and J ends were trimmed by 3 bases and 6 bases, with 14 bases remaining between them.

This chain joins TRBV5-1 and TRBJ2-7, with D perhaps TRBD2 (5 bases). The CDR3 contains 15 residues. V was trimmed by 4 bases and J by 3 bases, leaving 17 bases between them. CDR1 SGHRS and CDR2 YFSETQ come from the germline V gene. The CDR3 here is CASSPSDSRIYEQYF. The CDR3 nucleotides read TGCGCCAGCAGCCCGTCGGACTCCCGGATCTACGAGCAGTACTTC.

The gene calls are TRBV5-1 and TRBJ2-2; 9 bases line up with TRBD1. J lost 0 bases, V lost 5 bases, and 2 bases had no gene match. The germline gives CDR1 SGHRS, CDR2 YFSETQ. The CDR3 loop spans 15 amino acids. The DNA of the CDR3 is TGCGCCAGCAGGGGACAGGGAGCGAACACCGGGGAGCTGTTTTTT. Translation: CASRGQGANTGELFF.

V is TRBV6-5 and J is TRBJ2-1; 8 bases line up with TRBD1. The germline CDR1 and CDR2 sequences are MNHEY and SVGAGI. After removal of 3 bases from V and 9 bases from J, the junction contained 4 bases not matched to a gene. The CDR3 length is 13 residues. The CDR3 region has the DNA TGTGCCAGCAGTTATCCAGGGGGCGTTGAGCAGTTCTTC. Translating gives CASSYPGGVEQFF.

The rearrangement uses TRBV28 and TRBJ1-2; D is undetermined. The length of the CDR3 is 14 residues. V lost 6 bases and J 0 bases, leaving 11 bases between the germline ends. The germline CDR1 and CDR2 sequences are MDHEN and SYDVKM. CDR3 coding DNA: TGTGCCAGCAGCTACGGACTGGCTAACTATGGCTACACCTTC. This codes for CASSYGLANYGYTF.

The V call is TRBV6-2 or TRBV6-3, the J call TRBJ2-1; weak D call: TRBD1 (6 bases). The CDR3 loop spans 14 amino acids. Looked up from germline, CDR1 is MNHEY and CDR2 is SVGEGT. The germline V and J ends were trimmed by 6 bases and 6 bases, with 15 bases remaining between them. This chain's CDR3 is CASSTWGQTNEQFF. DNA of the CDR3: TGTGCCAGCAGCACTTGGGGACAAACCAATGAGCAGTTCTTC.

The V and J genes are TRBV27 and TRBJ2-3; D ambiguous. The V end was cut by 6 bases, the J end by 4 bases, with 17 bases between. The length of the CDR3 is 15 residues. Germline V gene data show CDR1 as MNHEY and CDR2 as SMNVEV (reference sequence). The CDR3 nucleotides are TGTGCCAGCAGCCTTACTGTCGGGTTTGCAGATACGCAGTATTTT. Amino acid sequence: CASSLTVGFADTQYF.

The chain joins TRBV2 to TRBJ1-1, with 7 bases identical to TRBD1. In germline, CDR1 is SNHLY, CDR2 FYNNEI. V was pared by 0 bases and J by 0 bases, with 7 bases of the junction left unmatched. This CDR3 is 17 amino acids long. In DNA, the CDR3 is TGTGCCAGCAGTGAAGCTGTGGGACAGCTGATGAACACTGAAGCTTTCTTT. Encoded protein: CASSEAVGQLMNTEAFF. Variable domain in full (rest from reference TRBV2 and TRBJ1-1): EPEVTQTPSHQVTQMGQEVILRCVPISNHLYFYWYRQILGQKVEFLVSFYNNEISEKSEIFDDQFSVERPDGSNFTLKIRSTKLEDSAMYFCASSEAVGQLMNTEAFFGQGTRLTVV.

The chain is built from TRBV10-3 and TRBJ1-1; 8 bases line up with TRBD1. V was clipped by 4 bases and J by 1 base; unmatched bases: 14. This CDR3 contains 18 residues. From germline, CDR1 is ENHRY and CDR2 SYGVKD. The DNA for the CDR3 is TGTGCCATCAGTGGCCCAAGGACAGGGTCCGTGAGGAACACTGAAGCTTTCTTT. Protein sequence: CAISGPRTGSVRNTEAFF.

The chain recombines TRBV6-1 with TRBJ1-6; D unclear. The ends were cut back, 2 bases at V and 3 bases at J, with 5 bases in the middle. Germline V gene sequence: CDR1 MNHNS, CDR2 SASEGT. There are 14 residues in the CDR3. The CDR3: CASSESHYNSPLHF. As DNA, the CDR3 is TGTGCCAGCAGTGAATCACACTATAATTCACCCCTCCACTTT.